Presented here are 21 T cell receptor beta chains from one specimen sequenced in a study of cytomegalovirus exposure and HLA in healthy donors. Both 60 Vbeta primers and 13 Jbeta primers went into the PCR. Clones were sequenced by immunoSEQ multiplex PCR, and TCRdb holds only the in-frame ones, with some missing. Altogether under 200,000 clones are present, 55% to 70% being singletons, with the ten largest covering about 2.5%. The sample was PBMCs. The receptors shown here come from a woman between 35 and 50 years old in good health and CMV-seropositive.

This sequence joins TRBV4-3 and TRBJ2-7; weak D call: TRBD2 (5 bases). Trimming took 1 base from V and 2 from J, leaving 9 bases between them. This CDR3 is built from 14 residues. Germline values: CDR1 LGHNA, CDR2 YSLEER. CDR3 coding DNA: TGCGCCAGCAGCCAAGCGGGAACCACCTACGAGCAGTACTTC. This codes for CASSQAGTTYEQYF.

V gene TRBV27 combines with J gene TRBJ2-1, with 7 bases identical to TRBD2. Germline V lookup: CDR1 MNHEY, CDR2 SMNVEV (reference sequence). Losses at the gene ends were 3 bases for V and 0 bases for J; bases not matched to a gene: 2. CDR3 length equals 15 residues. The CDR3 spells CASSLRESSYNEQFF. The CDR3 bases are TGTGCCAGCAGTTTGCGGGAGAGCTCCTACAATGAGCAGTTCTTC.

This chain joins TRBV15 and TRBJ2-3, with TRBD2 matching over 9 bases. The CDR3 has 15 amino acids. Trimming took 4 bases from V and 4 from J; bases not matched to a gene: 6. In germline, CDR1 is LNHNV, CDR2 YYDKDF (reference sequence). CDR3 DNA: TGTGCCACCAGCAAGGGACTAGCTAACGCAGATACGCAGTATTTT. This translates into CATSKGLANADTQYF. Based on the CDR3 plus reference TRBV15 and TRBJ2-3, the full variable domain is DAMVIQNPRYQVTQFGKPVTLSCSQTLNHNVMYWYQQKSSQAPKLLFHYYDKDFNNEADTPDNFQSRRPNTSFCFLDIRSPGLGDTAMYLCATSKGLANADTQYFGPGTRLTVL.

This CDR3 reads CASSHTGQGNTEAFF. The CDR3 DNA reads as TGTGCCAGCAGCCATACGGGACAGGGGAACACTGAAGCTTTCTTT. The chain recombines TRBV6-5 with TRBJ1-1, with 9 nucleotides matching TRBD1. Trimming took 6 bases from V and 1 from J; bases not matched to a gene: 6. The germline CDR1 and CDR2 sequences are MNHEY and SVGAGI. This CDR3 region has 15 residues.

This clone was recorded a few times. Sequence at one end of the junction differs from germline and may be a read error. The chain joins TRBV7-7 to TRBJ2-3; the D gene is possibly TRBD1 (5 bases). CDR3 length equals 13 residues. From germline, CDR1 is SSHAT and CDR2 FNYEAQ (reference sequence). The CDR3 DNA reads as TGTGCTAGCAGCCAAGACAGATCGGATACGCAGTATTTT. It translates to CASSQDRSDTQYF. Complete variable domain (other parts from reference TRBV7-7 and TRBJ2-3): GAGVSQSPRYKVTKRGQDVTLRCDPISSHATLYWYQQALGQGPEFLTYFNYEAQPDKSGLPSDRFSAERPEGSISTLTIQRTEQRDSAMYRCASSQDRSDTQYFGPGTRLTVL.

The V call is TRBV5-6, the J call TRBJ2-7; either TRBD1 or TRBD2 may fit D (5 bases each). Trimming shortened V by 4 bases and J by 0 bases, and 11 bases separated the two germline ends. Per the germline V gene, CDR1 is SGHDT and CDR2 is YYEEEE. The CDR3 spans 14 residues. As DNA, the CDR3 is TGTGCCAGCAGCGTGGGACGGAGCTCCTACGAGCAGTACTTC. Translated: CASSVGRSSYEQYF.

The chain has TRBV29-1 and TRBJ2-1, with TRBD1 identical over 10 bases. The V and J ends lost 6 bases and 6 bases, in that order; junction bases with no gene match: 5. The CDR3 loop spans 13 amino acids. Germline CDR1 and CDR2: SQVTM and ANQGSEA. The DNA for the CDR3 is TGCAGCGTGGCTTGGACAGGGGGCAATGAGCAGTTCTTC. This gives the protein CSVAWTGGNEQFF.

The chain employs TRBV13 and TRBJ1-1; TRBD1 matches 9 bases. V shed 3 bases and J 10 bases; nucleotides not matched to a gene: 15. CDR1 PRHDT and CDR2 FYEKMQ come from the germline V gene (reference sequence). The CDR3 runs to 16 residues. Here the CDR3 reads CASSFDTNRGRWGAFF. CDR3 sequence (DNA): TGTGCCAGCAGCTTCGACACCAACAGGGGGCGGTGGGGAGCTTTCTTT.

This clone has just one count. The chain has TRBV27 and TRBJ2-7, with 9 bases aligning to TRBD2. The CDR3 is 15 residues long. CDR1 and CDR2 from the germline V gene are MNHEY and SMNVEV (reference sequence). Germline trimming cut 5 bases from V and 7 bases from J; bases unmatched to any gene: 12. CDR3 loop: CASSPPGGRGGEQYF. The DNA of the CDR3 is TGTGCCAGCAGTCCTCCCGGAGGGCGGGGGGGTGAGCAGTACTTC.

The rearrangement links TRBV7-6 to TRBJ2-6; D unclear. The germline V gene has CDR1 SGHVS and CDR2 FNYEAQ. Between the trimmed V and J ends, which lost 5 bases and 4 bases, there was a span of 9 bases. The CDR3 consists of 14 residues. CDR3 nucleotides: TGTGCCAGCAGCCGGGTTTCCGGGGCCAACGTCCTGACTTTC. This codes for CASSRVSGANVLTF.

As DNA, the CDR3 is TGTGCCAGCAGCTTAGAGGGCTTCAACAATGAGCAGTTCTTC. Amino acids: CASSLEGFNNEQFF. V and J are TRBV11-3 and TRBJ2-1; D gene unclear. CDR3 length: 14 residues. The ends were cut back, 0 bases at V and 5 bases at J, with 8 bases in the middle. Germline loops: CDR1 SGHNT, CDR2 YENEEA.

This sequence joins TRBV19 and TRBJ2-7, with a weak D call TRBD2 (7 bases). Looked up from germline, CDR1 is LNHDA and CDR2 is SQIVND (reference sequence). V dropped 3 bases and J dropped 2 bases, with 14 bases sitting between them. The CDR3 is 15 residues long. In DNA, the CDR3 is TGTGCCAGTAGTATCGGCGGGGGCTTCACCTACGAGCAGTACTTC. This codes for CASSIGGGFTYEQYF.

This chain connects TRBV19 to TRBJ1-3; D remains ambiguous. Germline CDR1 LNHDA, CDR2 SQIVND (reference sequence). The CDR3 length is 13 residues. V was cut by 7 bases and J by 6 bases, with 13 bases left in between. The CDR3 here is CASTPRLVNTIYF. The DNA of the CDR3 is TGTGCCAGTACCCCGAGGCTTGTAAACACCATATATTTT.

This clone was detected only a few times. V gene TRBV27 combines with J gene TRBJ1-4; D call uncertain. Per the germline V gene, CDR1 is MNHEY and CDR2 is SMNVEV (reference sequence). V was pared by 5 bases and J by 0 bases, with 13 bases between. This CDR3 region has 16 residues. CDR3 DNA sequence: TGTGCCAGCAGTACCCGTAATACTGCAACTAATGAAAAACTGTTTTTT. Its translation: CASSTRNTATNEKLFF.

This clone occurred a few times. The chain employs TRBV6-5 and TRBJ2-1; D perhaps matches TRBD2 (6 bases). CDR1 is MNHEY, CDR2 SVGAGI, per germline. Trimming shortened V by 6 bases and J by 10 bases, and 19 bases separated the two germline ends. The CDR3 contains 14 residues. CDR3 sequence reads: CASSMGLLAREQFF. In nucleotides, the CDR3 is TGTGCCAGCAGCATGGGGCTACTAGCTCGGGAGCAGTTCTTC.

The genes are TRBV27 and TRBJ2-3; D may be TRBD2 (6 bases). V lost 3 bases to trimming and J lost 4 bases, with 11 bases between them. The germline CDR1 and CDR2 sequences are MNHEY and SMNVEV (reference sequence). The CDR3 has 14 residues. The CDR3 region is CASSFRTGADTQYF. The DNA of the CDR3 is TGTGCCAGCAGTTTTCGGACGGGGGCAGATACGCAGTATTTT.

This chain uses TRBV4-1 with TRBJ2-3; TRBD2 agrees at 9 bases. Germline-derived CDR1 and CDR2 are MGHRA and YSYEKL. This CDR3 contains 15 residues. With V trimmed by 4 bases and J by 6 bases, 8 bases remained unmatched. In DNA form, the CDR3 reads TGCGCCAGCAGCCCCGAATTGGCGGGAGGGGATACGCAGTATTTT. This gives the protein CASSPELAGGDTQYF.

J is TRBJ2-2 and V is TRBV19; D gene unclear. The CDR3 is 13 residues long. Trimming stripped 6 bases from V and 2 bases from J, with 7 bases between. Germline CDR1 reads LNHDA; CDR2 reads SQIVND (reference sequence). The CDR3 spells CASRLLNTGELFF. Written as DNA, the CDR3 is TGTGCCAGTAGGTTACTAAACACCGGGGAGCTGTTTTTT.

This clone appeared once. V usage is TRBV18 and J usage is TRBJ2-1, with D maybe TRBD2 (6 bases). Germline V gene lookup returns CDR1 KGHSH and CDR2 LQKENI. The CDR3 totals 12 residues. Trimming took 2 bases from V and 15 from J, leaving 14 bases between them. This CDR3 is CASSPATGESFF. The DNA for the CDR3 is TGTGCCAGCTCACCAGCCACGGGAGAGTCGTTCTTC.

This rearrangement joins TRBV4-1 to TRBJ2-1, with 8 bases fitting TRBD2. Looked up from germline, CDR1 is MGHRA and CDR2 is YSYEKL. V gave up 5 bases and J gave up 10 bases; unmatched junction bases: 16. This CDR3 spans 16 amino acids. The CDR3 DNA follows: TGCGCCAGCAGCGATGATGCTTCGGCGGGGGGACGAGAGCAGTTCTTC. Amino acid sequence: CASSDDASAGGREQFF.

This chain connects TRBV4-2 to TRBJ2-7; D perhaps matches TRBD1 (6 bases). There are 13 residues in the CDR3. The V end was cut by 0 bases, the J end by 3 bases, with 6 bases between. The germline V gene encodes CDR1 LGHNA and CDR2 YNFKEQ. CDR3 protein: CASSQETGYEQYF. The CDR3 nucleotides read TGTGCCAGCAGCCAAGAGACAGGCTACGAGCAGTACTTC.